The TCR beta chain under discussion was sequenced for a study of blood T cell repertoires in COVID-19. Overall study context: COVID-19 samples, acute and convalescent, were from the United States, Italy and Spain. PBMCs, B-cell-depleted T cells, or T cells were the source of the cDNA or gDNA that made up the material.

CDR1 is SGHAT and CDR2 is FQNNGV in the germline V gene. This CDR3 contains 16 residues. Trimming took 6 bases from V and 0 from J; bases not matched to a gene: 8. The authors' processing: Counts of nucleated cells, estimated from reference gene primer amplification, were obtained. The data were produced by immunoSEQ multiplex PCR, yet TCRdb's version contains in-frame clones alone and is incomplete. V and J calls and clone size are those listed in that table; D and trimming were worked out from the DNA. The sample has around 49,000 clones, about 89% seen once; the top ten hold over 2%. V gene TRBV11-2 combines with J gene TRBJ2-1, with TRBD2 matching over 7 bases. The sequence derives from a human donor in a cohort sampled during active COVID-19. Input material: peripheral blood. CDR3 loop: CASSNIAGSSYNEQFF. In nucleotides, the CDR3 is TGTGCCAGCAGTAATATAGCGGGCAGCTCCTACAATGAGCAGTTCTTC.